The present entry profiles one T cell receptor beta chain with its context. Generated by immunoSEQ multiplex PCR, the TCRdb table keeps only in-frame clones and is missing some. The sample holds 2 million to 2.5 million clones, roughly 93% seen once. These data belong to a study of shared clonotypes between healthy human individuals. V gave up 4 bases and J gave up 6 bases, with 16 bases separating them. This CDR3 comprises 15 residues. The germline gives CDR1 MNHNS, CDR2 SASEGT. The origin of this receptor is a young man in good health. Some clones in this sample may be carry-over from other donors' samples. The chain is built from TRBV6-1 and TRBJ1-5; D is possibly TRBD1 (5 bases). Sequenced sample: naive CD4+ T cells from PBMCs. Noted subset: CD45RA+ positively selected. CDR3 amino acids: CASSGGEAGSQPQHF. CDR3 DNA sequence: TGTGCCAGCAGTGGGGGGGAGGCAGGGTCTCAGCCCCAGCATTTT.